These 7 T cell receptor beta chains share one sample of origin, sequenced in a study of T cell responses to AZD1222 COVID-19 vaccine (dated by TCRdb to the early 2020s). Libraries came from the immunoSEQ multiplex PCR assay. Sourced from immuneACCESS, this table was stored by TCRdb with only in-frame sequences that have V and J called. A share of the clones is absent; for the studies checked, an unresolved V gene accounts for under half, and the remainder has no known explanation. The sample contains under 150,000 clones, 92% of them found a single time. The ten largest account for 2.5% to 3.5% of the sample. The sample's time point label, in plain terms: baseline before first vaccination. This material consisted of peripheral blood, taken on day 0 of AZD1222 vaccination. These receptors originate from an adult in good health.

This clone showed up just once. Germline is not matched at one junction end, which may reflect a read error. CDR3 residues: CASSQDTARLF. In nucleotides, the CDR3 is TGCGCCAGCAGCCAAGATACCGCCCGACTCTTT. The chain combines TRBV4-1 with TRBJ1-1; D remains unclear. The CDR3 is 11 residues long. CDR1 and CDR2 (germline): MGHRA, YSYEKL.

This chain links TRBV29-1 with TRBJ2-4, with D possibly being TRBD2 (5 bases). CDR3 length: 16 residues. CDR1 is SQVTM, CDR2 ANQGSEA, per germline. The ends were cut back, 0 bases at V and 2 bases at J, with 14 bases in the middle. The CDR3, as DNA: TGCAGCGTTGAAGATGGGCGGGCAGGTCCCAAAAACATTCAGTACTTC. Amino acid sequence: CSVEDGRAGPKNIQYF.

This chain links TRBV5-1 with TRBJ1-2; 7 bases map to TRBD1. This CDR3 spans 13 amino acids. The V gene end was trimmed by 1 base and the J gene end by 6 bases; junction bases not matched to a gene: 3. Germline loops: CDR1 SGHRS, CDR2 YFSETQ. The CDR3 DNA follows: TGCGCCAGCAGCTTGTTAGGGGGCGATGGCTACACCTTC. Translating gives CASSLLGGDGYTF.

CDR3 loop: CASSPRRALETQYF. The CDR3 DNA follows: TGTGCCAGCAGCCCCCGGCGGGCCCTGGAGACCCAGTACTTC. The gene calls are TRBV7-8 and TRBJ2-5; perhaps TRBD2 as D (5 bases). The CDR3 extends over 14 amino acids. Trimming took off 5 bases at V and 5 bases at J, with 15 bases between the two ends. Germline CDR1 is SGHVS and CDR2 is FQNEAQ.

The chain recombines TRBV3-1 (or the pseudogene TRBV3-2) with TRBJ1-2; D gene uncertain. V was pared by 4 bases and J by 8 bases, with 8 bases between. Germline CDR1 reads LGHDT; CDR2 reads YNNKEL (reference sequence). CDR3 length: 11 residues. For the CDR3, the DNA is TGTGCCAGCAGCCGGGGTAGGGGCTACACCTTC. Translated: CASSRGRGYTF.

V usage is TRBV2 and J usage is TRBJ2-1, with 7 bases fitting TRBD2. V gave up 4 bases and J gave up 6 bases; unmatched junction bases: 6. Germline V CDR1 and CDR2: SNHLY, FYNNEI. There are 14 residues in the CDR3. Here the CDR3 reads CASSVRGVTNEQFF. Here the CDR3 DNA reads TGTGCCAGCAGTGTCCGGGGGGTCACCAATGAGCAGTTCTTC.

The V and J genes are TRBV6-5 and TRBJ2-7; TRBD1 might be the D (6 bases). Per germline, CDR1 MNHEY and CDR2 SVGAGI. V was shortened by 7 bases and J by 3 bases, with 7 bases between the two germline ends. This CDR3 is built from 11 residues. CDR3: CASTGDYEQYF. As DNA, the CDR3 is TGTGCCAGCACAGGGGACTACGAGCAGTACTTC.